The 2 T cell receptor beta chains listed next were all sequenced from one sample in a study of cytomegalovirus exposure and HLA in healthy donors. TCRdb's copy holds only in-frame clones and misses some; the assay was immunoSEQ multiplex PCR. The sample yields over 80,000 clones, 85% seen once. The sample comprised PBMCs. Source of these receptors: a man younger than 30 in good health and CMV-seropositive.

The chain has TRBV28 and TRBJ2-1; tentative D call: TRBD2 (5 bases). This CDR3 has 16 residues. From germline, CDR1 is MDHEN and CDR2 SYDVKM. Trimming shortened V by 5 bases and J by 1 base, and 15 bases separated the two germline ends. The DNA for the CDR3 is TGTGCCAGCAGTCTCGGACTCATGCCTTCCTACAATGAGCAGTTCTTC. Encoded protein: CASSLGLMPSYNEQFF.

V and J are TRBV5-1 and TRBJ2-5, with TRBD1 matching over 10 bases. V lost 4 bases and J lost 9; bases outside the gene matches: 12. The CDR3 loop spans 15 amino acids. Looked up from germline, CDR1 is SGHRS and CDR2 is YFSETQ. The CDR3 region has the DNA TGCGCCAGCAGCAACCGGGACAGGGGAAGGAGGGCCCAGTACTTC. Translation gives CASSNRDRGRRAQYF.